This T cell receptor beta chain was recorded in a study of regulatory T cells in long-lasting Graves disease. Study-level points and caveats: Persistent disease was associated with favored TRBV28 usage and with favored use of TRBJ1-2 and TRBJ2-5.

CDR3 length: 15 amino acids. V shed 3 bases and J shed 10 bases, with 20 bases lying between them. CDR1 is SGHRS and CDR2 is YFSETQ in the germline V gene. The table lists this clonotype with a few counts. Its antigen is unknown. Time point noted: newly diagnosed GD, antithyroid drugs for less than 3 months. Extracted RNA from PBMCs served as the source of the TCR library. The authors built TCR beta libraries using iRepertoire HTBI primers and Arm-PCR of CDR3 regions. One entry per CDR3 protein results from TCRdb running MiXCR on the multiplex PCR reads. The table has 620,000 or so distinct CDR3 sequences, 15% to 20% seen once. The same sample was also used in a study of T cells in Graves' hyperthyroidism and ophthalmopathy.

The chain is built from TRBV5-1 and TRBJ2-1; weak D call: TRBD1 (7 bases). The receptor was derived from a woman aged 25-40 years with Graves disease. The sequencing used peripheral blood mononuclear cells (PBMCs), collected at new diagnosis, from a patient treated with antithyroid drugs. CDR3 amino acids: CASSWGTASGGEQFF. The CDR3 bases are TGCGCCAGCAGCTGGGGGACAGCTAGTGGAGGGGAGCAGTTCTTC.